Below are 18 T cell receptor beta chains sequenced from a single sample in a study of shared clonotypes between healthy human individuals. Here immunoSEQ multiplex PCR was the method, and the copy in TCRdb shows in-frame clones only, minus some. The top ten clones hold roughly 1.8% of a sample with about 730,000 clones, over 55% of them seen once. Sequenced material: memory CD4+ T cells sorted from blood. Subset given: CD45RA-negative fraction. The receptors were sampled from a woman aged 25 to 39 in good health.

The chain links TRBV5-6 to TRBJ2-1; D is unresolved. There are 15 residues in the CDR3. The germline gives CDR1 SGHDT, CDR2 YYEEEE. The V end lost 2 bases, the J end lost 7 bases, and 16 bases lay between the germline ends. The CDR3 DNA follows: TGTGCCAGCAGCTTTTTACTAACCCCCTCTAATGAGCAGTTCTTC. Protein sequence: CASSFLLTPSNEQFF.

This chain connects TRBV4-2 to TRBJ2-2; 7 nucleotides line up with TRBD2. CDR1 LGHNA and CDR2 YNFKEQ come from the germline V gene. V was pared by 4 bases and J by 0 bases, with 2 bases of the junction left unmatched. The CDR3 covers 15 residues. The DNA for the CDR3 is TGTGCCAGCAGCCGAACTAGCGCGAACACCGGGGAGCTGTTTTTT. It codes for CASSRTSANTGELFF.

This clone was recorded a few times. The J gene is TRBJ1-4, the V gene TRBV30; D uncertain. Trimming removed 1 base from V and 8 bases from J, with 11 bases in between. The germline CDR1 and CDR2 sequences are GTSNPN and SVGIG (reference sequence). CDR3 size: 13 residues. CDR3 bases: TGTGCCTGGAGTGCGGTACGTGGGGAAAAACTGTTTTTT. Its protein is CAWSAVRGEKLFF.

The chain joins TRBV11-2 to TRBJ1-2; TRBD1 matches at 8 bases. The CDR3 runs to 13 residues. Unmatched junction bases numbered 4, after V lost 6 bases and J lost 4 bases. Germline V gene data show CDR1 as SGHAT and CDR2 as FQNNGV. The CDR3 region has the DNA TGTGCCAGCAGGAAAACAGGGGGCTATGGCTACACCTTC. It yields the protein CASRKTGGYGYTF.

The sample holds many counts of this clone. This chain connects TRBV9 to TRBJ2-7, with 7 bases that match TRBD2. The CDR3 is 15 residues long. The V and J ends lost 2 bases and 0 bases, in that order; junction bases with no gene match: 5. Germline lookup yields CDR1 SGDLS and CDR2 YYNGEE. The CDR3 loop is CASSVQGGPSYEQYF. The CDR3 DNA is TGTGCCAGCAGCGTGCAGGGAGGGCCCTCCTACGAGCAGTACTTC. The variable domain in full, with the rest retrieved from reference TRBV9 and TRBJ2-7, is DSGVTQTPKHLITATGQRVTLRCSPRSGDLSVYWYQQSLDQGLQFLIQYYNGEERAKGNILERFSAQQFPDLHSELNLSSLELGDSALYFCASSVQGGPSYEQYFGPGTRLTVT.

The rearrangement joins TRBV5-1 to TRBJ1-1, with 7 bases lining up with TRBD1. This CDR3 is 12 amino acids long. Trimming removed 4 bases from V and 10 bases from J; junction bases left unmatched: 7. Per germline, CDR1 SGHRS and CDR2 YFSETQ. CDR3 in DNA: TGCGCCAGCAGCCCCCAGGGGGTAAGAGCTTTCTTT. Its translation is CASSPQGVRAFF.

The sample holds one count of this clone. Other DNA sequences in the same sample also yield this CDR3. This chain uses TRBV18 with TRBJ2-5; TRBD1 might be the D (6 bases). V lost 1 base and J 3 bases, leaving 6 bases between the germline ends. Germline CDR1 KGHSH, CDR2 LQKENI. The CDR3 loop spans 13 amino acids. The CDR3 loop reads CASSPRQEETQYF. CDR3 DNA: TGTGCCAGCTCACCACGACAGGAAGAGACCCAGTACTTC.

The rearrangement joins TRBV4-1 to TRBJ1-5, with unresolved D. Germline V gene sequence: CDR1 MGHRA, CDR2 YSYEKL. The CDR3 consists of 14 residues. Trimming took 1 base from V and 7 from J, leaving 11 bases between them. Here the CDR3 DNA reads TGCGCCAGCAGCCAAGGGTCCGGTAGGCAGCCCCAGCATTTT. This gives the protein CASSQGSGRQPQHF.

As to this clone: Other DNA variants within this sample encode the same CDR3. The chain carries TRBV5-1 and TRBJ2-1, with D maybe TRBD2 (6 bases). Deletions cut 1 base from V and 2 bases from J, with 10 bases between. The CDR3 sequence is 15 residues long. Germline V CDR1 and CDR2: SGHRS, YFSETQ. The CDR3, as DNA: TGCGCCAGCAGCTTGTCATCTAGCGCCTACAATGAGCAGTTCTTC. As protein: CASSLSSSAYNEQFF.

This sequence joins TRBV7-8 and TRBJ1-1, with D uncertain. The CDR3 has 13 amino acids. Germline CDR1 SGHVS, CDR2 FQNEAQ. Trimming cost V 1 base and J 6 bases, with 9 bases left between them. CDR3 DNA sequence: TGTGCCAGCAGCTTAGTGAGGAAGTCTGAAGCTTTCTTT. Its protein is CASSLVRKSEAFF.

This sequence joins TRBV5-4 and TRBJ2-4; a possible D gene is TRBD1 (6 bases). Between the trimmed V and J ends, which lost 4 bases and 2 bases, there was a span of 10 bases. The CDR3 length is 14 residues. Germline values: CDR1 SGHNT, CDR2 YYREEE (reference sequence). This CDR3 is CASSRQGSKNIQYF. CDR3 coding DNA: TGTGCCAGCAGCCGCCAGGGGTCCAAAAACATTCAGTACTTC.

This chain joins TRBV28 and TRBJ1-1, with D unresolved. Looked up from germline, CDR1 is MDHEN and CDR2 is SYDVKM. The CDR3 runs 12 residues. The germline V and J ends were trimmed by 3 bases and 0 bases, with 2 bases remaining between them. CDR3 protein: CASSFMNTEAFF. As DNA, the CDR3 is TGTGCCAGCAGTTTCATGAACACTGAAGCTTTCTTT.

V gene TRBV19 combines with J gene TRBJ2-1; 7 bases line up with TRBD2. The germline CDR1 and CDR2 sequences are LNHDA and SQIVND (reference sequence). CDR3 length: 16 residues. Germline trimming cut 6 bases from V and 1 base from J; bases unmatched to any gene: 9. The CDR3 sequence is CASSASLAESYNEQFF. CDR3 sequence (DNA): TGTGCCAGTAGCGCGTCGCTAGCGGAGTCCTACAATGAGCAGTTCTTC.

CDR3 sequence (DNA): TGCGCCAGCAGCTACGGACAGGAGGGTTTCCACGAGCAGTACTTC. This translates into CASSYGQEGFHEQYF. The chain has TRBV5-1 and TRBJ2-7; TRBD1 might be the D (7 bases). Germline V lookup: CDR1 SGHRS, CDR2 YFSETQ. Trimming cost V 3 bases and J 5 bases, with 18 bases left between them. The CDR3 is made up of 15 amino acids.

This clone was seen a few times. As DNA, the CDR3 is TGTGCCAGCAGTTCGACGGTAACTAATGAAAAACTGTTTTTT. This gives the protein CASSSTVTNEKLFF. V gene TRBV27 combines with J gene TRBJ1-4, with unresolved D. The CDR3 sequence is 14 residues long. CDR1 and CDR2 (germline): MNHEY, SMNVEV (reference sequence). V lost 4 bases, J lost 1 base, and 7 bases lay in between.

This CDR3 reads CASSLGLANEQFF. The DNA for the CDR3 is TGTGCCAGCAGCTTAGGGCTGGCCAATGAGCAGTTCTTC. The chain uses TRBV11-3 and TRBJ2-1; D uncertain. Germline loops: CDR1 SGHNT, CDR2 YENEEA. V lost 1 base and J 6 bases, leaving 7 bases between the germline ends. This CDR3 is 13 amino acids long.

The gene calls are TRBV10-3 and TRBJ1-1; tentative D call: TRBD1 (5 bases). Germline-derived CDR1 and CDR2 are ENHRY and SYGVKD. Trimming took 6 bases from V and 7 from J, leaving 24 bases between them. This CDR3 contains 16 residues. Written as DNA, the CDR3 is TGTGCCATCAGCCAACAATCCCCTTCTATGGGGGTTGAAGCTTTCTTT. It translates to CAISQQSPSMGVEAFF.

The CDR3 protein is CASSGRTGPQETQYF. CDR3 sequence (DNA): TGTGCCAGCAGTGGCCGGACAGGGCCACAAGAGACCCAGTACTTC. The chain joins TRBV28 to TRBJ2-5, with TRBD1 matching over 8 bases. The CDR3 loop spans 15 amino acids. After removal of 5 bases from V and 2 bases from J, the junction contained 7 bases not matched to a gene. Germline CDR1 is MDHEN and CDR2 is SYDVKM.